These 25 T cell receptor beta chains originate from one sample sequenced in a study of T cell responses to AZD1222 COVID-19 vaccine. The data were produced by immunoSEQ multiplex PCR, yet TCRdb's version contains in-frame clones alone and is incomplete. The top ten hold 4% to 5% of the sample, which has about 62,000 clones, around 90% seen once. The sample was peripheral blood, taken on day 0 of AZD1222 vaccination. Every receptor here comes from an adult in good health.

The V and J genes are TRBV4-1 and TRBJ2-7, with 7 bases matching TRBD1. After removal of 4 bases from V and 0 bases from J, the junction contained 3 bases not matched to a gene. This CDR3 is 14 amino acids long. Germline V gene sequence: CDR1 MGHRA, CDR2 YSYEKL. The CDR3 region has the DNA TGCGCCAGCAGCCGGGGGACAGCCTCCTACGAGCAGTACTTC. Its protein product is CASSRGTASYEQYF.

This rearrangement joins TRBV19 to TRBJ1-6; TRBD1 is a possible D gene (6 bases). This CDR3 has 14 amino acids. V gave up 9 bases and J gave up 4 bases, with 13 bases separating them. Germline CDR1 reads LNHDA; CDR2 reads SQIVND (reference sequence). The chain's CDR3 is CASPRGQYNSPLHF. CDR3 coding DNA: TGTGCCAGCCCAAGAGGACAGTATAATTCACCCCTCCACTTT.

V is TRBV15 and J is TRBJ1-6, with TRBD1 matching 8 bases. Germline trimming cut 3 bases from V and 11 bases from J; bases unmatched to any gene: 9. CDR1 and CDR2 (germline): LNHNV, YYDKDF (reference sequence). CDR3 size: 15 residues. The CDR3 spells CATSRGRQGLAPLHF. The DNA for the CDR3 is TGTGCCACCAGCAGGGGACGACAGGGGTTAGCACCCCTCCACTTT.

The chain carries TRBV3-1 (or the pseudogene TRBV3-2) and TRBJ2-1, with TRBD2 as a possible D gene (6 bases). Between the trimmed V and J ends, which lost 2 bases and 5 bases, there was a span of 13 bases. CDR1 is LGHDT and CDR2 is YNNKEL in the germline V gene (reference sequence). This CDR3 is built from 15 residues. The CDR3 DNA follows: TGTGCCAGCAGCCAACAATACCGGGGGAACAATGAGCAGTTCTTC. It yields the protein CASSQQYRGNNEQFF.

CDR3 loop: CSASTPGASGYDNEQFF. Here the CDR3 DNA reads TGCAGTGCTAGTACCCCCGGCGCTAGCGGGTACGACAATGAGCAGTTCTTC. The chain has TRBV20-1 and TRBJ2-1, with 8 nucleotides matching TRBD2. The CDR3 runs to 17 residues. Germline CDR1 and CDR2: DFQATT and SNEGSKA (reference sequence). Trimming removed 3 bases from V and 5 bases from J; junction bases left unmatched: 15.

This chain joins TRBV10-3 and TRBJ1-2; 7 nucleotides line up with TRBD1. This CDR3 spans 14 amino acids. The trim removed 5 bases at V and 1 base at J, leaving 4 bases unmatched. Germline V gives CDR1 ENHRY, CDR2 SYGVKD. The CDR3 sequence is CAISTGTVNYGYTF. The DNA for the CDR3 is TGTGCCATCAGTACCGGGACAGTTAACTATGGCTACACCTTC.

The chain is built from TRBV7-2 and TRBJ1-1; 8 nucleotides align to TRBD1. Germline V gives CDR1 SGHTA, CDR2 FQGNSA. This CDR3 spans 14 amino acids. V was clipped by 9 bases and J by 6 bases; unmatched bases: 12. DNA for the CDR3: TGTGCCAGAGAGCCGGGCAGGGGGCTGGCTGAAGCTTTCTTT. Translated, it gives CAREPGRGLAEAFF.

The DNA of the CDR3 is TGTGCCAGCAGTTCTCTGGAAAAACTGTTTTTT. Translating gives CASSSLEKLFF. This sequence joins TRBV12-3 or TRBV12-4 and TRBJ1-4; D ambiguous. The CDR3 is made up of 11 amino acids. V was cut by 4 bases and J by 8 bases, with 5 bases left in between.

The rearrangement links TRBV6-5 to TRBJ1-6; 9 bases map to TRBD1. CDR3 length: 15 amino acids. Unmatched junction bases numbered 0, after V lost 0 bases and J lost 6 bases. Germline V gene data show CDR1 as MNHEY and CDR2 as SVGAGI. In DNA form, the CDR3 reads TGTGCCAGCAGTTACTCGGGACAGGGTAATTCACCCCTCCACTTT. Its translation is CASSYSGQGNSPLHF.

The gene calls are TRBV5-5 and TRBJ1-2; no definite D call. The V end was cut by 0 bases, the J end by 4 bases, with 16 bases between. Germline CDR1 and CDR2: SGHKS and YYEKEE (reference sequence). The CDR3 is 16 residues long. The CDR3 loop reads CASSLAILAASYGYTF. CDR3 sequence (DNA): TGTGCCAGCAGCTTGGCTATATTAGCCGCTAGCTATGGCTACACCTTC.

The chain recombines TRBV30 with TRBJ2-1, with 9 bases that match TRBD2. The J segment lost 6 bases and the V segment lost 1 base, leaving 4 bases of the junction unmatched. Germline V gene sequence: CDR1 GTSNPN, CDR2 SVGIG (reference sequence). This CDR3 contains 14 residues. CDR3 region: CAWSEGTSSNEQFF. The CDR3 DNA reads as TGTGCCTGGAGTGAAGGGACTAGCTCCAATGAGCAGTTCTTC.

As DNA, the CDR3 is TGTGCCAGCAGGGCGCAAGGGGGGATCTACAATGAGCAGTTCTTC. This gives the protein CASRAQGGIYNEQFF. The chain recombines TRBV4-2 with TRBJ2-1, with D perhaps given as TRBD1 or TRBD2 (6 bases each). The CDR3 is 15 amino acids. The V gene lost 6 bases and the J gene lost 3 bases, with 15 bases spanning the gap. The germline V gene encodes CDR1 LGHNA and CDR2 YNFKEQ.

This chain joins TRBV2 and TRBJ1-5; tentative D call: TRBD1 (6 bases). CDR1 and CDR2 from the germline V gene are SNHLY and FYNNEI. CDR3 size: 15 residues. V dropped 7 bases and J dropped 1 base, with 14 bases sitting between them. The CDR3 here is CASKGGVGSNQPQHF. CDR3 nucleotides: TGTGCCAGCAAAGGGGGGGTCGGAAGCAATCAGCCCCAGCATTTT.

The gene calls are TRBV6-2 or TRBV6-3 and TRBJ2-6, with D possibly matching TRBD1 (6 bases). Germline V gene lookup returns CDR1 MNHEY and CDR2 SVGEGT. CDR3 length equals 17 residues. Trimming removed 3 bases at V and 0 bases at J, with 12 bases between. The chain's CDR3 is CASSYGTPYSGANVLTF. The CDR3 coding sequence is TGTGCCAGCAGTTATGGGACACCGTACTCTGGGGCCAACGTCCTGACTTTC.

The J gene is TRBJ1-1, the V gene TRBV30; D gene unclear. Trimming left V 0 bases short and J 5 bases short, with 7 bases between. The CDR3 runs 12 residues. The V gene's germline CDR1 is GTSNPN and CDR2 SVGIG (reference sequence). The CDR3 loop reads CAWSVGRTEAFF. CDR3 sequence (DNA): TGTGCCTGGAGTGTGGGAAGGACTGAAGCTTTCTTT.

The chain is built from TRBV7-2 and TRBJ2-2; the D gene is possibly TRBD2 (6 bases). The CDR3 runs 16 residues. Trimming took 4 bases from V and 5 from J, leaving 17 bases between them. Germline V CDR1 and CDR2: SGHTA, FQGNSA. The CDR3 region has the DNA TGTGCCAGCAGCTCCGGGACTTTTAGAGGGACCGGGGAGCTGTTTTTT. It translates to CASSSGTFRGTGELFF.

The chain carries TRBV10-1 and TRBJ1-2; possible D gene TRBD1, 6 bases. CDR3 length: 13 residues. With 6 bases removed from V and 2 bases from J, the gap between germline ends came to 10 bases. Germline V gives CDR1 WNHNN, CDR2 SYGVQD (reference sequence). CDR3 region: CASSRGQNYGYTF. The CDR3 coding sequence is TGCGCCAGCAGCAGAGGACAGAACTATGGCTACACCTTC.

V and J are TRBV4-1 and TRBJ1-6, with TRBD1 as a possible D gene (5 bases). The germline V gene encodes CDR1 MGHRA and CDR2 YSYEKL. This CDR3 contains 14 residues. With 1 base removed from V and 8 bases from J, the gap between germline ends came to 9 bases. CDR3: CASSQARGDSPLHF. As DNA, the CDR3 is TGCGCCAGCAGCCAAGCTAGGGGCGATTCACCCCTCCACTTT.

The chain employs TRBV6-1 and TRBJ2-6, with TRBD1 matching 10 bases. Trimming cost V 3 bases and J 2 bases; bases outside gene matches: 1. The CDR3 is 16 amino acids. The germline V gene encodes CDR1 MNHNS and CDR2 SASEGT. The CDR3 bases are TGTGCCAGCAGTGAGACAGGGGGCGCTGGGGCCAACGTCCTGACTTTC. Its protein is CASSETGGAGANVLTF.

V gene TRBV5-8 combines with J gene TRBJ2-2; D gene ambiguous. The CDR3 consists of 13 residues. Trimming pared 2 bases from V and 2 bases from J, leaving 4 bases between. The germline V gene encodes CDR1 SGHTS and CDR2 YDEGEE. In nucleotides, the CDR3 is TGTGCCAGCAGCTTCTTAAACACCGGGGAGCTGTTTTTT. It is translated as CASSFLNTGELFF. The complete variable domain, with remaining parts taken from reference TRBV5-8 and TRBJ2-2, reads EAGVTQSPTHLIKTRGQQATLRCSPISGHTSVYWYQQALGLGLQFLLWYDEGEERNRGNFPPRFSGRQFPNYSSELNVNALELEDSALYLCASSFLNTGELFFGEGSRLTVL.

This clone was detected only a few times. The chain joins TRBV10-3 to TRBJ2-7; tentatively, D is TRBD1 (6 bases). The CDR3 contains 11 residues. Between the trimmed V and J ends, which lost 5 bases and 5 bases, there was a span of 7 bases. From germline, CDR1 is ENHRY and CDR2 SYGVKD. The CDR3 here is CAISHRDEQYF. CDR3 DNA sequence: TGTGCCATCAGTCACAGGGACGAGCAGTACTTC.

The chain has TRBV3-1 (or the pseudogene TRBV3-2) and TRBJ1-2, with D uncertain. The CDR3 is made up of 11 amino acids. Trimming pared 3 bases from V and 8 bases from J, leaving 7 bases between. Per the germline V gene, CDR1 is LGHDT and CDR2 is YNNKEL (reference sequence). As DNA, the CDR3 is TGTGCCAGCAGCCACGGGGAAGGCTACACCTTC. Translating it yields CASSHGEGYTF.

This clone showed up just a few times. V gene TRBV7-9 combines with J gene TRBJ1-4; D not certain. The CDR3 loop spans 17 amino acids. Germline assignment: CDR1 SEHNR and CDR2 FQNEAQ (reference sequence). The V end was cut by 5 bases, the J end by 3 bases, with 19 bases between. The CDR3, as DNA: TGTGCCAGCAGCCCCCTCGGTTTTCGGGTGGCTAATGAAAAACTGTTTTTT. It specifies CASSPLGFRVANEKLFF.

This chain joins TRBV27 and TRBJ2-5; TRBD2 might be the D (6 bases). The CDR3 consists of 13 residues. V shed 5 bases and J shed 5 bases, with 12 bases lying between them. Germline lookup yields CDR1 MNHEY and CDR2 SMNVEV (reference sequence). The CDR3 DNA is TGTGCCAGCAGTCCCCGGAGGGCGGAGACCCAGTACTTC. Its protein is CASSPRRAETQYF.

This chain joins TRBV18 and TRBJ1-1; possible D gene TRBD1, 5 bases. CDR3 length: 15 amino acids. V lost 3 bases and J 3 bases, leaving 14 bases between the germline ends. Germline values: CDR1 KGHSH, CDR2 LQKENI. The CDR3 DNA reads TGTGCCAGCTCACCCCCGGGGCGCGGGGACACTGAAGCTTTCTTT. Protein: CASSPPGRGDTEAFF.